The 10 T cell receptor beta chains presented below share a single source sample, sequenced in a study of cytomegalovirus exposure and HLA in healthy donors. It was with 60 Vbeta and 13 Jbeta primers that the PCR ran. The data were produced by immunoSEQ multiplex PCR, yet TCRdb's version contains in-frame clones alone and is incomplete. This table has around 120,000 clones, roughly 80% appearing once. The sample comprised PBMCs. These receptors were taken from a man aged 60 to 69 in good health and CMV-seropositive.

The chain is built from TRBV20-1 and TRBJ1-6; 8 nucleotides match TRBD1. The ends lost 6 bases at V and 14 bases at J; junction bases unmatched: 6. CDR3 length equals 11 residues. Germline CDR1 is DFQATT and CDR2 is SNEGSKA (reference sequence). CDR3 loop: CSAPQGVALHF. The CDR3 bases are TGCAGTGCCCCACAGGGGGTGGCCCTCCACTTT.

The chain recombines TRBV6-1 with TRBJ2-7; D gene ambiguous. V shed 6 bases and J shed 2 bases, with 11 bases lying between them. The CDR3 length is 13 residues. CDR1 MNHNS and CDR2 SASEGT come from the germline V gene. The CDR3 spells CASSMKPPYEQYF. The CDR3 DNA is TGTGCCAGCAGCATGAAGCCCCCCTACGAGCAGTACTTC.

This clone appeared once. The rearrangement links TRBV9 to TRBJ1-6, with D possibly matching TRBD1 (5 bases). The CDR3 spans 15 residues. Germline V gene sequence: CDR1 SGDLS, CDR2 YYNGEE. V was trimmed by 0 bases and J by 9 bases, leaving 13 bases between them. This CDR3 is CASSVGSGLGSPLHF. DNA for the CDR3: TGTGCCAGCAGCGTAGGCTCAGGGCTGGGTTCACCCCTCCACTTT.

The rearrangement links TRBV18 to TRBJ1-2, with 12 bases identical to TRBD1. CDR1 is KGHSH, CDR2 LQKENI, per germline. V gave up 5 bases and J gave up 5 bases; unmatched junction bases: 3. There are 14 residues in the CDR3. Here the CDR3 reads CASSEGQGAYGYTF. The DNA of the CDR3 is TGTGCCAGCTCAGAGGGACAGGGGGCGTATGGCTACACCTTC.

This rearrangement joins TRBV15 to TRBJ1-5; TRBD1 is a possible D gene (5 bases). The CDR3 runs to 18 residues. Looked up from germline, CDR1 is LNHNV and CDR2 is YYDKDF (reference sequence). V lost 0 bases, J lost 2 bases, and 17 bases lay in between. CDR3 in DNA: TGTGCCACCAGCAGAGAATCGAATACCGGAGGGGGCAATCAGCCCCAGCATTTT. It translates to CATSRESNTGGGNQPQHF.

This sequence joins TRBV2 and TRBJ2-2; 14 bases line up with TRBD2. Per the germline V gene, CDR1 is SNHLY and CDR2 is FYNNEI. V shed 7 bases and J 6 bases; nucleotides not matched to a gene: 4. The CDR3 is 15 amino acids. The CDR3 nucleotides read TGTGCCAGCACCCGACTAGCGGGAGGGGCCGGGGAGCTGTTTTTT. Protein: CASTRLAGGAGELFF.

The chain recombines TRBV10-2 with TRBJ2-3; 10 bases fit TRBD1. The CDR3 contains 16 residues. The ends lost 6 bases at V and 4 bases at J; junction bases unmatched: 10. CDR1 and CDR2 (germline): WSHSY, SAAADI. CDR3 nucleotides: TGCGCCAGCAGATCCCAGGGACAGGGGTCGGCAGATACGCAGTATTTT. Translating gives CASRSQGQGSADTQYF.

Only a few counts were recorded for this clone. The chain uses TRBV27 and TRBJ2-7, with 9 bases fitting TRBD1. V trimming: 7 bases; J trimming: 3 bases; junction bases outside the gene matches: 25. The germline V gene has CDR1 MNHEY and CDR2 SMNVEV (reference sequence). This CDR3 spans 20 amino acids. The CDR3 DNA reads as TGTGCCAGCAACCTGCGAGGGGTCGGGACAGGGATTGAAAGTGTCTACGAGCAGTACTTC. Translating it yields CASNLRGVGTGIESVYEQYF.

This CDR3 reads CASSVEGGGTAYNEQFF. DNA for the CDR3: TGTGCCAGCAGCGTAGAAGGTGGCGGGACCGCTTACAATGAGCAGTTCTTC. J is TRBJ2-1 and V is TRBV9; tentatively, D is TRBD2 (6 bases). This CDR3 comprises 17 residues. Trimming removed 0 bases at V and 4 bases at J, with 17 bases between. The germline V gene encodes CDR1 SGDLS and CDR2 YYNGEE.

A few counts support this clone. The genes are TRBV28 and TRBJ1-2; tentative D call: TRBD1 (6 bases). In germline, CDR1 is MDHEN, CDR2 SYDVKM. CDR3 length equals 15 residues. The V and J ends lost 6 bases and 4 bases respectively, with 18 bases between them. The CDR3 is CASSIPGGRGYGYTF. The CDR3 region has the DNA TGTGCCAGCAGCATACCGGGGGGGCGCGGCTATGGCTACACCTTC.